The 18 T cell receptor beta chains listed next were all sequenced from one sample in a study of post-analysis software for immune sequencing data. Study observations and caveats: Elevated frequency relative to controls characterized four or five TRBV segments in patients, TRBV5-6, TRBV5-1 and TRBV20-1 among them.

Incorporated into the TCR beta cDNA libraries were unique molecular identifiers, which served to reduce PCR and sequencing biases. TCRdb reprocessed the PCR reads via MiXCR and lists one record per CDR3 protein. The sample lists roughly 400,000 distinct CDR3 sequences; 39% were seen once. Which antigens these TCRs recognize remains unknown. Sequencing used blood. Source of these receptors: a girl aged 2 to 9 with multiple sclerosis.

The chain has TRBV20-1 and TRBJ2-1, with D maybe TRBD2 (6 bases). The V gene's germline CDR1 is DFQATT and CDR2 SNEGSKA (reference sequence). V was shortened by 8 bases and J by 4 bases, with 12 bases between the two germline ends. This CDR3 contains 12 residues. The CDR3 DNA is TGCAGTTCCGGGACTGGATACAATGAGCAGTTCTTC. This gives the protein CSSGTGYNEQFF.

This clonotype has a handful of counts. The DNA for the CDR3 is TGCAGTGCTAGAGATCGGCGTAACCAAGGCTTCTACGAGCAGTACTTC. This codes for CSARDRRNQGFYEQYF. V usage is TRBV20-1 and J usage is TRBJ2-7; D remains unclear. V was trimmed by 0 bases and J by 3 bases, leaving 18 bases between them. CDR1 DFQATT and CDR2 SNEGSKA come from the germline V gene (reference sequence). This CDR3 spans 16 amino acids.

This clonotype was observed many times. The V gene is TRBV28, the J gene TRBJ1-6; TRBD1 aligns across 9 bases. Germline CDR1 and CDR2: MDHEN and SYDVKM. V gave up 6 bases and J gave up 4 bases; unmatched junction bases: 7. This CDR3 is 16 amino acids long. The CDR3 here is CASRPSGTGYNSPLHF. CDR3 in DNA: TGTGCCAGCAGACCGTCTGGGACAGGGTATAATTCACCCCTCCACTTT.

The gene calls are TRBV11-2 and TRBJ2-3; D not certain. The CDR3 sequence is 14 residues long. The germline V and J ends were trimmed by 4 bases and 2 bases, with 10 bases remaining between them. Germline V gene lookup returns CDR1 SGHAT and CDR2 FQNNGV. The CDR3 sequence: CASSSVALTDTQYF. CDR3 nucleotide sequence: TGTGCCAGCAGCTCCGTAGCCCTCACAGATACGCAGTATTTT.

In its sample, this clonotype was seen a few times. Here the CDR3 DNA reads TGTGCCAGCAGTTACTCGAACAGGGGGGGCAGTGAGCAGTTCTTC. Translating it yields CASSYSNRGGSEQFF. The chain carries TRBV6-5 and TRBJ2-1, with TRBD1 as a possible D gene (8 bases). CDR1 is MNHEY and CDR2 is SVGAGI in the germline V gene. This CDR3 contains 15 residues. Trimming stripped 0 bases from V and 9 bases from J, with 15 bases between.

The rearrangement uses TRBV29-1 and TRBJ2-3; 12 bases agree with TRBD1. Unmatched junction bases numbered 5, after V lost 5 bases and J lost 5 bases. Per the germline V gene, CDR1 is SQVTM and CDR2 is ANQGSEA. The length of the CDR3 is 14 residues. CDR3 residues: CSVPGTGGQDTQYF. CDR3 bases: TGCAGCGTTCCGGGGACAGGGGGCCAAGATACGCAGTATTTT.

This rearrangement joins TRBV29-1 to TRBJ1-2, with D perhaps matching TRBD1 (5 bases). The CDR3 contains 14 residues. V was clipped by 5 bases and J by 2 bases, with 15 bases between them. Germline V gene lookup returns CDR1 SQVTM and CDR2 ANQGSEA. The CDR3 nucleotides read TGCAGCGTTCTTCTTCGGGGCCCGAACTATGGCTACACCTTC. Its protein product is CSVLLRGPNYGYTF.

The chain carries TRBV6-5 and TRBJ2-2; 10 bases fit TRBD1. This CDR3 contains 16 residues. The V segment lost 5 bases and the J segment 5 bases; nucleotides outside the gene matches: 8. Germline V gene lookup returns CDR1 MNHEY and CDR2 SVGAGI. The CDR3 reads CASSLAGTGETGELFF. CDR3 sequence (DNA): TGTGCCAGCAGTCTCGCCGGGACAGGGGAAACCGGGGAGCTGTTTTTT.

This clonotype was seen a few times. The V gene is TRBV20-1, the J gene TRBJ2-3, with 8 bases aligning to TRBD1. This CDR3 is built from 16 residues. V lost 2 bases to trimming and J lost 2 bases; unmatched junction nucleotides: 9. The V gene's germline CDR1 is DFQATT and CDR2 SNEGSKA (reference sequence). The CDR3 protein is CSARLSGGPLTDTQYF. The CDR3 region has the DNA TGCAGTGCTAGACTCTCAGGGGGCCCCCTCACAGATACGCAGTATTTT.

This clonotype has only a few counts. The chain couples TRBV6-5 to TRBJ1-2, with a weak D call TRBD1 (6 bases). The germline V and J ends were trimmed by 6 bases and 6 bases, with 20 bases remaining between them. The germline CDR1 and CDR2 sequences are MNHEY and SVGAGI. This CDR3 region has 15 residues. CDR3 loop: CASSSRGGSVNGYTF. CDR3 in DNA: TGTGCCAGCAGCTCAAGGGGGGGCTCGGTGAATGGCTACACCTTC.

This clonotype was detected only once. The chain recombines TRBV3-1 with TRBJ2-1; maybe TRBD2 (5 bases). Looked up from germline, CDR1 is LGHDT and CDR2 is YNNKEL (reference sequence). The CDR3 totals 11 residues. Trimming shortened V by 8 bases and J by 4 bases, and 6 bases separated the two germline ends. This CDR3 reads CASQRYNEQFF. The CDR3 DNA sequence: TGTGCCAGCCAGCGGTACAATGAGCAGTTCTTC.

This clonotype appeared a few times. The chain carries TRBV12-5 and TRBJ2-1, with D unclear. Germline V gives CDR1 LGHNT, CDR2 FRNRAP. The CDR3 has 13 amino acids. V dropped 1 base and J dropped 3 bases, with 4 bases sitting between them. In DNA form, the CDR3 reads TGTGCTAGTGGTTTGGGCGACTACAATGAGCAGTTCTTC. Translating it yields CASGLGDYNEQFF.

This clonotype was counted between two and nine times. In DNA form, the CDR3 reads TGCAGTGCTAGAGATCAGGAGCACAGGGCCGGCTATGGCTACACCTTC. This encodes CSARDQEHRAGYGYTF. The V gene is TRBV20-1, the J gene TRBJ1-2, with D possibly TRBD1 on 6 matching bases. V was cut by 0 bases and J by 4 bases, with 18 bases left in between. CDR1 and CDR2 from the germline V gene are DFQATT and SNEGSKA (reference sequence). The CDR3 runs to 16 residues.

The CDR3 bases are TGTGCCAGCAGGGGGACTAGCATTCGGGAGACCCAGTACTTC. It encodes CASRGTSIRETQYF. The chain has TRBV2 and TRBJ2-7; 9 bases fit TRBD2. The J call may be incorrect, as the DNA end agrees better with TRBJ2-5. This CDR3 has 14 amino acids. CDR1 is SNHLY, CDR2 FYNNEI, per germline.

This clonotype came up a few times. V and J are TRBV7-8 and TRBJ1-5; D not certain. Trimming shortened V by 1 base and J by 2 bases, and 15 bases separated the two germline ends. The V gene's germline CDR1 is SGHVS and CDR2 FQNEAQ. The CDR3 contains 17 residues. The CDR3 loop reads CASSLETTVVGNQPQHF. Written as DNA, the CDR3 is TGTGCCAGCAGCTTAGAGACGACTGTGGTGGGCAATCAGCCCCAGCATTTT.

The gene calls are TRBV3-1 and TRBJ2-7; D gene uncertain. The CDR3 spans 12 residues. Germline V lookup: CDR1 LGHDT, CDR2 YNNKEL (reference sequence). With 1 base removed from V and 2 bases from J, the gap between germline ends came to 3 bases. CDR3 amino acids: CASSQVPYEQYF. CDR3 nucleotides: TGTGCCAGCAGCCAAGTCCCCTACGAGCAGTACTTC.

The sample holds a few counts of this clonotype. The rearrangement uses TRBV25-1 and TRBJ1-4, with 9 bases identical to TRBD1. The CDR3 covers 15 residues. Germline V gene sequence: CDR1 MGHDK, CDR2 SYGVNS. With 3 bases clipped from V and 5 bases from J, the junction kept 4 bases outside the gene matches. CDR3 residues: CASSEWTGVNEKLFF. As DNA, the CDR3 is TGTGCCAGCAGTGAGTGGACAGGGGTGAATGAAAAACTGTTTTTT.

The CDR3 region has the DNA TGCAGTGCTAGGTTGCCGTGGGGAGGCAATCAGCCCCAGCATTTT. Protein sequence: CSARLPWGGNQPQHF. V is TRBV20-1 and J is TRBJ1-5; D unresolved. This CDR3 has 15 residues. Germline CDR1 and CDR2: DFQATT and SNEGSKA (reference sequence). The V and J ends lost 3 bases and 2 bases respectively, with 14 bases between them.